This entry features one T cell receptor (beta chain) sequence. These data originate in a study of blood T cell repertoires in COVID-19. This table comes from immunoSEQ multiplex PCR, and its TCRdb copy is limited to in-frame clones, with some not included. Of approximately 170,000 clones listed, 83% are singletons. The CDR3 length is 15 residues. Germline-derived CDR1 and CDR2 are MNHEY and SVGEGT. V shed 0 bases, J shed 5 bases, and the junction held 6 bases outside the gene matches. The receptor was isolated from a woman of 80 years or more with acute or convalescent COVID-19. The chain joins TRBV6-2 or TRBV6-3 to TRBJ2-7, with 8 bases that match TRBD1. Sequencing was carried out using peripheral blood. The CDR3 reads CASSYSDRAPDEQYF. The CDR3 DNA sequence: TGTGCCAGCAGTTACTCGGACAGGGCCCCCGACGAGCAGTACTTC.